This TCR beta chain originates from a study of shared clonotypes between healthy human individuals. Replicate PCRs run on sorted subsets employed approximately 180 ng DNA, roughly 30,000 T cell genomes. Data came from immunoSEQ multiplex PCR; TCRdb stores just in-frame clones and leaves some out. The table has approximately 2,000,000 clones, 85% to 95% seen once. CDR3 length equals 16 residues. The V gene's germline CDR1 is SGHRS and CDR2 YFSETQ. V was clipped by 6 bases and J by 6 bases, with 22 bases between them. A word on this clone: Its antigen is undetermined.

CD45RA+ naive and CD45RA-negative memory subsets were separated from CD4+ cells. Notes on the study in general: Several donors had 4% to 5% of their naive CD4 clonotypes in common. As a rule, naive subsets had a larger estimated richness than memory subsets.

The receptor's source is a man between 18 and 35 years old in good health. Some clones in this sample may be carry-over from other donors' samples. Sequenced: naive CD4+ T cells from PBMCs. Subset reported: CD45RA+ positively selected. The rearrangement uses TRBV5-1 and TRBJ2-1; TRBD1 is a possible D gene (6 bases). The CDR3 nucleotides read TGCGCCAGCATGAGTCGGACAGTCAACTCGGGCAATGAGCAGTTCTTC. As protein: CASMSRTVNSGNEQFF.